A selection of T cell receptor beta chains follows, all from one sample in a study of blood T cell repertoires in COVID-19. TCRdb's table, derived via immunoSEQ multiplex PCR, lists solely in-frame clones and lacks some. The sample lists roughly 160,000 clones; approximately 86% were seen once. The sample comprised peripheral blood. The origin of the receptors is an elderly woman with active or convalescent COVID-19. Each CDR3 is given with its conserved first and last residue.

>TRBV6-1|TRBJ1-3
CASSGTGQASGNTIYF
>TRBV5-6|TRBJ1-1
CASSLVGVSEAFF
>TRBV7-2|TRBJ2-1
CASSPFSGGSHRGQFF
>TRBV24-1|TRBJ2-3
CATSDFRRQGVADTQYF
>TRBV6-5|TRBJ2-3
CASSYGAPDTQYF
>TRBV7-9|TRBJ2-7
CASSPTGGSYEQYF
>TRBV2|TRBJ1-3
CASREDRSKFSGNTIYF
>TRBV27|TRBJ1-6
CASGRTGPSNSPLHF
>TRBV19|TRBJ1-2
CASTGTGVTLLYGYTF
>TRBV5-1|TRBJ2-3
CASGLGRGATDTQYF
>TRBV11-2|TRBJ2-7
CASSSRGSSYEQYF
>TRBV5-1|TRBJ1-2
CASSLSGQSRIGYTF
>TRBV14|TRBJ2-7
CASSDAHWTSVPEQYF
>TRBV6-6|TRBJ1-6
CASSWRGTGGSPLHF
>TRBV18|TRBJ2-2
CASSPGATGELFF
>TRBV5-1|TRBJ1-6
CASSPGPGTVTAFPLHF
>TRBV5-5|TRBJ1-4
CASSYSQTKVSTNEKLFF
>TRBV5-4|TRBJ2-2
CASSQGQNTGELFF
>TRBV9|TRBJ1-6
CASSVAQELSPLHF
>TRBV6-5|TRBJ1-1
CASRRRQGVTEAFF
>TRBV27|TRBJ2-5
CASSPGLAGGPKETQYF
>TRBV4-1|TRBJ1-2
CASSQGRWRGRGYGYTF
>TRBV5-1|TRBJ1-1
CASSLGNARGAGTEAFF
>TRBV20-1|TRBJ2-3
CSARGPDTQYF
>TRBV11-2|TRBJ1-4
CASRKGGPIREKLFF
>TRBV3-1/TRBV3-2|TRBJ1-5
CASSQGGGQPQHF
>TRBV28|TRBJ2-3
CASSSSRDRSTDTQYF
>TRBV6-5|TRBJ1-3
CASFRSSGNTIYF
>TRBV28|TRBJ2-1
CASSLLQEISYNEQFF
>TRBV9|TRBJ1-6
CASSSGQGNSPLHF
>TRBV12-5|TRBJ1-5
CASGSISDGRGYSNQPQHF
>TRBV10-2|TRBJ2-1
CASIGGLAMNEQFF
>TRBV5-1|TRBJ2-1
CASSVASDEQFF
>TRBV10-1|TRBJ2-7
CASSLSGTGVSEQYF
>TRBV2|TRBJ1-1
CASSAESDTEAFF
>TRBV6-1|TRBJ2-7
CASSEPGTSSYEQYF
>TRBV7-9|TRBJ1-2
CASSNLGQGYYGYTF
>TRBV4-2|TRBJ2-1
CASSQDRSDEQFF
>TRBV6-6|TRBJ1-2
CASSSTTGKGF
>TRBV11-2|TRBJ2-2
CASSLEGLATIAGELFF
>TRBV5-1|TRBJ2-7
CASSLAMASGNYEQYF
>TRBV9|TRBJ2-1
CASSVVGGGPGNEQFF
>TRBV6-5|TRBJ2-5
CACTRAFTQETQYF
>TRBV19|TRBJ1-2
CASSIASNYGYTF
>TRBV7-6|TRBJ1-5
CASSLTATDGPQHF
>TRBV5-1|TRBJ2-5
CASSFGSLQETQYF
>TRBV19|TRBJ2-3
CASSIGAGLTDTQYF
>TRBV11-2|TRBJ1-1
CASSLYGGVNTEAFF
>TRBV5-1|TRBJ2-3
CASSLGGVGTDTQYF